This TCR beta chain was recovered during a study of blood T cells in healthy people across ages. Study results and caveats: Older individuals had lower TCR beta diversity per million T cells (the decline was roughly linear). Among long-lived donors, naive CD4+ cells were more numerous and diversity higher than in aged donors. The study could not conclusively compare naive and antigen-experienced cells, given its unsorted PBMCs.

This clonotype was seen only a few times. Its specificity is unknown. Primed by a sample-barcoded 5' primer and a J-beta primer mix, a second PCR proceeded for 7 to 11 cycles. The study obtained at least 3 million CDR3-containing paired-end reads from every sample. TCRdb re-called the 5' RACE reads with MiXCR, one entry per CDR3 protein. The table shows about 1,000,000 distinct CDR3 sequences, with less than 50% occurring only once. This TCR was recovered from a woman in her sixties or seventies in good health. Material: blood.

The chain's CDR3 is CASKPRDSGHNEQFF. In DNA, the CDR3 is TGCGCCAGCAAACCCCGCGATAGCGGGCACAATGAGCAGTTCTTC. The rearrangement links TRBV5-1 to TRBJ2-1; TRBD2 matches at 7 bases. The V and J ends lost 6 bases and 5 bases, in that order; junction bases with no gene match: 11. The CDR3 loop spans 15 amino acids. The germline V gene encodes CDR1 SGHRS and CDR2 YFSETQ.